This T cell receptor beta chain stems from a study of T cell responses to AZD1222 COVID-19 vaccine. The assay was immunoSEQ multiplex PCR, and TCRdb's table has in-frame clones only and misses some. Here the sample spans some 200,000 clones, more than 75% being singletons. V shed 2 bases, J shed 9 bases, and the junction held 7 bases outside the gene matches. The length of the CDR3 is 14 residues. CDR1 and CDR2 (germline): ENHRY, SYGVKD. Points from the study as a whole: Without day 14 samples, only post-peak T cell repertoires were studied. Clonal diversity was possibly underestimated; the donors were predominantly white British and more often female.

Concerning this clone itself: Its specificity is unknown.

This TCR derives from an adult who received the AZD1222 COVID-19 vaccine. The V call is TRBV10-3, the J call TRBJ2-7; 10 positions match TRBD2. The sequencing here drew on peripheral blood, taken 28 days after the second AZD1222 dose. The CDR3 nucleotides are TGTGCCATCAGTGAGCAGCTAGCGGGAGTGGTGCAGTACTTC. It translates to CAISEQLAGVVQYF.